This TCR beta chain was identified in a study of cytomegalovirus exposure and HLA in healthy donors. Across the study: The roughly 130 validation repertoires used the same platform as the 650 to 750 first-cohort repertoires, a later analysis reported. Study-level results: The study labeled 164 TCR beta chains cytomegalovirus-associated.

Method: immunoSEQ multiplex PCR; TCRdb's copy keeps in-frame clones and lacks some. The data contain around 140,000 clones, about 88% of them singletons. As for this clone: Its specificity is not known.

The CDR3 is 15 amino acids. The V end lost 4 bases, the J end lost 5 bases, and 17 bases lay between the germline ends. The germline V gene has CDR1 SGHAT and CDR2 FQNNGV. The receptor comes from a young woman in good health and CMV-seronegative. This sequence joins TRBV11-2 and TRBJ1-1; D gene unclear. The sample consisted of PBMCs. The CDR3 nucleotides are TGTGCCAGCAGCTCCACCCGTCGGGGAGATACTGAAGCTTTCTTT. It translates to CASSSTRRGDTEAFF.